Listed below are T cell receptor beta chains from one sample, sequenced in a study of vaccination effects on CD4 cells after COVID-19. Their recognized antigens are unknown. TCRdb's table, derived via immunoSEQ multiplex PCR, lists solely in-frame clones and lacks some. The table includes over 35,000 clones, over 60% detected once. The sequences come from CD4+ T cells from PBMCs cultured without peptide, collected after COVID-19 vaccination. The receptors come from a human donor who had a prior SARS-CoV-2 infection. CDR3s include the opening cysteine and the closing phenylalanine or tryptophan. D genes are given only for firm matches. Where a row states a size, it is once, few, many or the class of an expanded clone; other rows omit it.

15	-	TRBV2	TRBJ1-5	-	TGTGCCAGCAGTGAATTTCGGCGGGAAAATCAGCCCCAGCATTTT	CASSEFRRENQPQHF
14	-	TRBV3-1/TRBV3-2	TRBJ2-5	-	TGTGCCAGCAGCCGGACAGATATCCAAGAGACCCAGTACTTC	CASSRTDIQETQYF
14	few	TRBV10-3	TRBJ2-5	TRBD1	TGTGCCATCAGTGAGGGGACAGGGAGGGAGACCCAGTACTTC	CAISEGTGRETQYF
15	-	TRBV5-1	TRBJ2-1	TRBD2	TGCGCCAGCAGCTTACCGGGACTAGCGTTCCGTGAGCAGTTCTTC	CASSLPGLAFREQFF
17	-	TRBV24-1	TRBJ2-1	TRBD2	TGTGCCACCAGTGATTTTCGGTCTAGCGGGAGGGGGAATGAGCAGTTCTTC	CATSDFRSSGRGNEQFF
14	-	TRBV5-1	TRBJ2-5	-	TGCGCCAGCAGCTTTGGTACGGGGAAAGAGACCCAGTACTTC	CASSFGTGKETQYF
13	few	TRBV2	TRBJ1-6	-	TGTGCCAGCAGTGAAAGGTTAGGGGTACCCCTCCACTTT	CASSERLGVPLHF
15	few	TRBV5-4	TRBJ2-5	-	TGTGCCAGCAGCTTGGGGAGGAGGGGGCAAGAGACCCAGTACTTC	CASSLGRRGQETQYF
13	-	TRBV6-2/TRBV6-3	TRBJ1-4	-	TGTGCCAGCAGCCAGACGACAGCCGAAAAACTGTTTTTT	CASSQTTAEKLFF
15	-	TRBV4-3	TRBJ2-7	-	TGCGCCAGCAGCCAAGGGGCGCACAGCACCTACGAGCAGTACTTC	CASSQGAHSTYEQYF
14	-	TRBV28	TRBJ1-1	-	TGTGCCAGCAGCGGACCGGGCCTGAACACTGAAGCTTTCTTT	CASSGPGLNTEAFF
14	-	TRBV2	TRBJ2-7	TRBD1	TGTGCCAGCAGCGCGGACAGGCGACAAGGGGAGCAGTACTTC	CASSADRRQGEQYF
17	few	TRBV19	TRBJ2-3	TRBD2	TGTGCCAGTAGTATAATCCGAGCGGGGGGAAGAGCAGATACGCAGTATTTT	CASSIIRAGGRADTQYF
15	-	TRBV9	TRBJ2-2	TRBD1	TGTGCCAGCAGCCCGGGACAGAGGAACACCGGGGAGCTGTTTTTT	CASSPGQRNTGELFF
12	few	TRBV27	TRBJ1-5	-	TGTGCCAGCTCTAACCTCCTTCAGCCCCAGCATTTT	CASSNLLQPQHF
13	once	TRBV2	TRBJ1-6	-	TGTGCCAGCAGTGAGGGGGCGGGATCACCCCTCCACTTT	CASSEGAGSPLHF
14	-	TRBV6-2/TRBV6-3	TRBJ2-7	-	TGTGCCAGCAGTTCTTATGTCGGCTCCTACGAGCAGTACTTC	CASSSYVGSYEQYF
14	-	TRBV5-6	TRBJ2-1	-	TGTGCCAGCAGCTGGGGGGCCTTATTCAATGAGCAGTTCTTC	CASSWGALFNEQFF
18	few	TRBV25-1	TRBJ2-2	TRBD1	TGTGCCAGCAGTGATCCCGAGGGACAGGGGGCGTGGGCCGGGGAGCTGTTTTTT	CASSDPEGQGAWAGELFF
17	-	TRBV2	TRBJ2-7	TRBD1	TGTGCCAGCAGTGATAGCCTAGGGGACAGGGGGCGGCAATGGCAGTACTTC	CASSDSLGDRGRQWQYF
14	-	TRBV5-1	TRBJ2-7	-	TGTGCCAGCAAGGCCCTGGACAGTCCCTACGAGCAGTACTTC	CASKALDSPYEQYF
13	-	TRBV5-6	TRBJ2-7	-	TGTGCCAGCAGCTTGGCAGGGCTCTACGAGCAGTACTTC	CASSLAGLYEQYF
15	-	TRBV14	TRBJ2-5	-	TGTGCCAGCAGCCGAATCTATGGGGGGAAAGAGACCCAGTACTTC	CASSRIYGGKETQYF
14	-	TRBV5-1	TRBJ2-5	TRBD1	TGCGCCAGCAGTATCGGACAGGGGCTAGAGACCCAGTACTTC	CASSIGQGLETQYF
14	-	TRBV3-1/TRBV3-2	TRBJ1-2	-	TGTGCCAGCAGCCATCAAGAGATTGACTATGGCTACACCTTC	CASSHQEIDYGYTF
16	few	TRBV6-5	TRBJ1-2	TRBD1	TGTGCCAGCAGTAACTTACCGGGACAGGGCTCCTATGGCTACACCTTC	CASSNLPGQGSYGYTF
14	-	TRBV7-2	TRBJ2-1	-	TGTGCCAGCAGCTCAGCGGTCCGGTACAATGAGCAGTTCTTC	CASSSAVRYNEQFF
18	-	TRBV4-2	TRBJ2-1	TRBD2	TGTGCCAGCAGCCAAGGGGGGGGTCTTCCGAGCTCCTACAATGAGCAGTTCTTC	CASSQGGGLPSSYNEQFF
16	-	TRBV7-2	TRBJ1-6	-	TGTGCCAGCAGCGTAGAAGGCGCAGGCTATAATTCACCCCTCCACTTT	CASSVEGAGYNSPLHF
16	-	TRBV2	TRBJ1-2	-	TGTGCCAGCAGTGAATGGTCTCTACGATCGGGGTATGGCTACACCTTC	CASSEWSLRSGYGYTF
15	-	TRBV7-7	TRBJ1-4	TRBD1	TGTGCTAGCAGCCGGGGGACAGGGGATGGCGAAAAACTGTTTTTT	CASSRGTGDGEKLFF
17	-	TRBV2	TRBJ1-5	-	TGTGCCAGCAGCAAGGAGGACAGCCGGACTAGCAATCAGCCCCAGCATTTT	CASSKEDSRTSNQPQHF
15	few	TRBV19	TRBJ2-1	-	TGTGCCAGTAGTATAAAGGCAATGTCCTACAATGAGCAGTTCTTC	CASSIKAMSYNEQFF
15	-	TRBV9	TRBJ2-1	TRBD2	TGTGCCAGCAGCCGTTCTAGCGGGAGTGTCGATGAGCAGTTCTTC	CASSRSSGSVDEQFF
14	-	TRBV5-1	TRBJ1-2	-	TGCGCCAGCAGCTTGGCCAAGGGTGCGGAGGGCTACACCTTC	CASSLAKGAEGYTF
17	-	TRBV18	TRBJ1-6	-	TGTGCCAGCTCACCACCTTCGGCGAGGTCGGATAATTCACCCCTCCACTTT	CASSPPSARSDNSPLHF
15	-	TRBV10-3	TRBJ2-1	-	TGTGCCATCAGTGGGCCCACCTTAGGGGACAATGAGCAGTTCTTC	CAISGPTLGDNEQFF
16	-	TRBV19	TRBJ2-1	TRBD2	TGTGCCAGTAGTCCCATGGCGGGAGTTGCGAACAATGAGCAGTTCTTC	CASSPMAGVANNEQFF
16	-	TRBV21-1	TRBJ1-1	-	TGTGCCAGCAGCCGAAATCGTGAGGGGGTGAACACTGAAGCTTTCTTT	CASSRNREGVNTEAFF
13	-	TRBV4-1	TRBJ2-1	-	TGCGCCAGCAGCCACCACCTCCGGGAAGGCACGTTCTTC	CASSHHLREGTFF
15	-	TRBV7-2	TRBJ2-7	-	TGTGCCAGCAGCTTAGTTGGACTACCCGCTGCCGAGCAGTACTTC	CASSLVGLPAAEQYF
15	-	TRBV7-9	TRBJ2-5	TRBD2	TGTGCCAGCAGCCGAGACCGGGGGGTGGGCGAGACCCAGTACTTC	CASSRDRGVGETQYF
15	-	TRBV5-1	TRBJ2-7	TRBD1	TGCGCCAGCAGCGTGTCCTCGGGACAGACCTACGAGCAGTACTTC	CASSVSSGQTYEQYF
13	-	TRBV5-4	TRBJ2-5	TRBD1	TGTGCCAGCAGCGCGGACAGGGTAGAGACCCAGTACTTC	CASSADRVETQYF
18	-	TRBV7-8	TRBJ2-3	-	TGTGCCAGCAGCTCGAATCCCTCGCTGGGGGGAGGCACAGATACGCAGTATTTT	CASSSNPSLGGGTDTQYF
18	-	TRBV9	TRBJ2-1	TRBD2	TGTGCCAGCAGCGGAGGGACCCAAGCGGGAGGGCCTATTAATGAGCAGTTCTTC	CASSGGTQAGGPINEQFF
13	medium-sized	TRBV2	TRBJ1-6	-	TGTGCCAGCCGCCGCGGGGCACTTCAACCCCTCCACTTT	CASRRGALQPLHF
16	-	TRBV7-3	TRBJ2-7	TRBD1	TGTGCCAGCAGCTTAACGGTCGGACAGGCCCCCTACGAGCAGTACTTC	CASSLTVGQAPYEQYF
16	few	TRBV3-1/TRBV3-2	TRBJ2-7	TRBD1	TGTGCCAGCAGCCAAGATCTGAGACAGGGTAGCTACGAGCAGTACTTC	CASSQDLRQGSYEQYF
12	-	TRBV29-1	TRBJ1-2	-	TGCAGCGCCGGGGCTCTCGGCTATGGCTACACCTTC	CSAGALGYGYTF
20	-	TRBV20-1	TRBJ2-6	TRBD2	TGCGGTGCTAGTGCCGCTACCTCCCCGGGGAGGGCCTACGGGGCCAACGTCCTGACTTTC	CGASAATSPGRAYGANVLTF
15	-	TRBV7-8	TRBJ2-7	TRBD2	TGTGCCAGCAGCAGAATAGCGGGAGGTATCTACGAGCAGTACTTC	CASSRIAGGIYEQYF